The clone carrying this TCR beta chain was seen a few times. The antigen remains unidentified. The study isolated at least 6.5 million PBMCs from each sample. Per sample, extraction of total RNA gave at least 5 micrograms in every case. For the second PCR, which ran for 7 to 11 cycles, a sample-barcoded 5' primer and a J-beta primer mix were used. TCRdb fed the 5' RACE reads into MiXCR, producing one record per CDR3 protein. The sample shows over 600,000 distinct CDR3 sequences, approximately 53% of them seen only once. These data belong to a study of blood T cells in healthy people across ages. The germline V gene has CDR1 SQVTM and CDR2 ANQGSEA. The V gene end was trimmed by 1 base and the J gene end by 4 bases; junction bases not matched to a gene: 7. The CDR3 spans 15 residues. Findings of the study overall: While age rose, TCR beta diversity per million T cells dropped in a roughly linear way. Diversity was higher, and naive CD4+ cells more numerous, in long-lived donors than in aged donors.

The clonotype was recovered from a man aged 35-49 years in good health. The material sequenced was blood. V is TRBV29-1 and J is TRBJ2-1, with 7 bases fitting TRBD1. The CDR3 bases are TGCAGCGTTGAAGTATGGGACAGCCAGTACAATGAGCAGTTCTTC. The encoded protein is CSVEVWDSQYNEQFF.